The 25 T cell receptor beta chains below all came from one sample that was sequenced in a study of T cells after yellow fever vaccination. TCRdb passed the 5' RACE reads through MiXCR, listing each CDR3 protein once. Seen here are about 260,000 distinct CDR3 sequences, around 3.5% observed once, and the top ten hold roughly a fifth. Source: PBMCs, taken 15 days after the yellow fever booster vaccination. The origin of the receptors is a man aged 18-30 years who received the YFV17D yellow fever vaccine.

This clonotype has at least ten counts. V usage is TRBV7-2 and J usage is TRBJ2-7; 12 bases match TRBD1. Germline CDR1 and CDR2: SGHTA and FQGNSA. The junction had 3 bases not matched to a gene; V was cut back by 0 bases and J by 3 bases. This CDR3 has 16 amino acids. The CDR3: CASSLAGQGAFYEQYF. Written as DNA, the CDR3 is TGTGCCAGCAGCTTAGCGGGACAGGGGGCATTCTACGAGCAGTACTTC.

The chain uses TRBV9 and TRBJ2-6, with TRBD1 as a possible D gene (5 bases). CDR1 and CDR2 (germline): SGDLS, YYNGEE. The CDR3 totals 16 residues. The V gene lost 0 bases and the J gene lost 10 bases, with 17 bases spanning the gap. The CDR3 bases are TGTGCCAGCAGCGTAGAGGGGAACCGTTTCGGTAACGTCCTGACTTTC. It translates to CASSVEGNRFGNVLTF.

There are many counts of this clonotype. This rearrangement joins TRBV5-1 to TRBJ2-7; 7 bases agree with TRBD2. The CDR3 has 15 amino acids. Losses at the gene ends were 4 bases for V and 6 bases for J; bases not matched to a gene: 13. The germline V gene has CDR1 SGHRS and CDR2 YFSETQ. CDR3 sequence reads: CASSLSSASGREQYV. The CDR3, as DNA: TGCGCCAGCAGCCTATCATCGGCTAGCGGTCGCGAGCAGTACGTC.

In this sample, this clonotype turned up many times. The rearrangement links TRBV20-1 to TRBJ1-5; D remains ambiguous. This CDR3 contains 14 residues. Germline loops: CDR1 DFQATT, CDR2 SNEGSKA (reference sequence). V lost 4 bases, J lost 2 bases, and 12 bases lay in between. This CDR3 is CSAMAGSGNQPQHF. As DNA, the CDR3 is TGCAGTGCTATGGCTGGGTCTGGCAATCAGCCCCAGCATTTT.

This clonotype came up many times. The chain joins TRBV4-1 to TRBJ1-1; D perhaps matches TRBD1 (6 bases). Germline-derived CDR1 and CDR2 are MGHRA and YSYEKL. The CDR3 extends over 14 amino acids. V was trimmed by 4 bases and J by 1 base, leaving 10 bases between them. Here the CDR3 reads CASSREQGNTEAFF. As DNA, the CDR3 is TGCGCCAGCAGCCGAGAACAGGGGAACACTGAAGCTTTCTTT.

In its sample, this clonotype was seen many times. The CDR3 reads CASSQGRGPYNEQFF. The DNA for the CDR3 is TGCGCCAGCAGCCAAGGCAGGGGCCCCTACAATGAGCAGTTCTTC. The chain joins TRBV4-1 to TRBJ2-1; tentative D call: TRBD1 (6 bases). The length of the CDR3 is 15 residues. Trimming took 1 base from V and 2 from J, leaving 9 bases between them. CDR1 is MGHRA and CDR2 is YSYEKL in the germline V gene.

This clonotype was counted at least ten times. The CDR3 here is CASSQIYDPRDTQYF. The CDR3 nucleotides read TGTGCCAGCAGCCAAATCTACGACCCACGAGATACGCAGTATTTT. J is TRBJ2-3 and V is TRBV3-1; D is unresolved. Germline lookup yields CDR1 LGHDT and CDR2 YNNKEL (reference sequence). This CDR3 spans 15 amino acids. V was clipped by 2 bases and J by 5 bases, with 14 bases between them.

This clonotype has a count of ten or more. The V gene is TRBV9, the J gene TRBJ2-5, with 9 bases that match TRBD1. The V gene's germline CDR1 is SGDLS and CDR2 YYNGEE. The CDR3 is 14 amino acids. The ends lost 3 bases at V and 4 bases at J; junction bases unmatched: 4. The CDR3 nucleotides are TGTGCCAGCAGCGCGGGACAGGGAGGAGAGACCCAGTACTTC. It codes for CASSAGQGGETQYF.

In its sample, this clonotype was seen a few times. The chain has TRBV7-9 and TRBJ1-5, with 8 bases fitting TRBD1. There are 17 residues in the CDR3. Germline values: CDR1 SEHNR, CDR2 FQNEAQ (reference sequence). V was pared by 4 bases and J by 5 bases, with 13 bases of the junction left unmatched. The CDR3 bases are TGTGCCAGCAGCTCCTCCATGCTCGACAGGGGTCATCAGCCCCAGCATTTT. Protein: CASSSSMLDRGHQPQHF.

In this sample, this clonotype turned up many times. The chain has TRBV6-5 and TRBJ2-7; 11 nucleotides match TRBD1. The CDR3 length is 18 residues. Per germline, CDR1 MNHEY and CDR2 SVGAGI. V lost 0 bases to trimming and J lost 0 bases; unmatched junction nucleotides: 7. CDR3 coding DNA: TGTGCCAGCAGTTACTCCCGGGACAGGGGGACCTACTCCTACGAGCAGTACTTC. The encoded protein is CASSYSRDRGTYSYEQYF.

At least ten counts were recorded for this clonotype. The chain is built from TRBV20-1 and TRBJ1-5; weak D call: TRBD1 (6 bases). This CDR3 is built from 16 residues. Trimming took 1 base from V and 3 from J, leaving 16 bases between them. Germline lookup yields CDR1 DFQATT and CDR2 SNEGSKA (reference sequence). CDR3: CSARVGGSFYNQPQHF. The CDR3 DNA reads TGCAGTGCTAGAGTGGGGGGCTCCTTTTACAATCAGCCCCAGCATTTT.

This clonotype was recorded at least ten times. The chain joins TRBV5-1 to TRBJ1-2, with 9 bases that match TRBD1. Germline V CDR1 and CDR2: SGHRS, YFSETQ. The CDR3 has 17 amino acids. Unmatched junction bases numbered 12, after V lost 4 bases and J lost 2 bases. The CDR3 spells CASSRGQGGQWNYGYTF. The CDR3 nucleotides are TGCGCCAGCAGCAGGGGACAGGGAGGCCAGTGGAACTATGGCTACACCTTC.

This clonotype was recorded at least ten times. The chain combines TRBV5-1 with TRBJ2-1; no clear D gene. V lost 0 bases to trimming and J lost 14 bases, with 9 bases between them. The CDR3 consists of 11 residues. In germline, CDR1 is SGHRS, CDR2 YFSETQ. As DNA, the CDR3 is TGCGCCAGCAGCTTGGAAGGCCAAAAGTTCTTC. Residues: CASSLEGQKFF. Supplemented by reference TRBV5-1 and TRBJ2-1, the full variable domain reads KAGVTQTPRYLIKTRGQQVTLSCSPISGHRSVSWYQQTPGQGLQFLFEYFSETQRNKGNFPGRFSGRQFSNSRSEMNVSTLELGDSALYLCASSLEGQKFFGPGTRLTVL.

This clonotype was observed many times. This sequence joins TRBV6-2 or TRBV6-3 and TRBJ2-7; the D gene is possibly TRBD1 (7 bases). The ends were cut back, 6 bases at V and 2 bases at J, with 17 bases in the middle. From germline, CDR1 is MNHEY and CDR2 SVGEGT. The CDR3 runs 15 residues. Here the CDR3 reads CASSAAGQQAYEQYV. The CDR3 DNA sequence: TGTGCCAGCAGCGCCGCGGGACAGCAAGCCTACGAGCAGTACGTC.

This clonotype was found many times. The V gene is TRBV6-5, the J gene TRBJ2-5; TRBD1 is a possible D gene (6 bases). V was trimmed by 2 bases and J by 0 bases, leaving 7 bases between them. This CDR3 contains 14 residues. Germline CDR1 MNHEY, CDR2 SVGAGI. Here the CDR3 reads CASSYGDNQETQYF. CDR3 in DNA: TGTGCCAGCAGTTACGGGGACAACCAAGAGACCCAGTACTTC.

This clonotype appeared many times. The rearrangement links TRBV11-2 to TRBJ1-2, with 7 bases matching TRBD1. Trimming took 3 bases from V and 14 from J; bases not matched to a gene: 12. Germline loops: CDR1 SGHAT, CDR2 FQNNGV. The CDR3 has 13 amino acids. CDR3 loop: CASSLGVNTGETF. CDR3 nucleotides: TGTGCCAGCAGCTTGGGGGTGAACACAGGGGAAACCTTC.

This clonotype was observed many times. This chain uses TRBV6-1 with TRBJ1-1, with TRBD1 identical over 7 bases. J lost 5 bases, V lost 7 bases, and 10 bases had no gene match. Germline values: CDR1 MNHNS, CDR2 SASEGT. The length of the CDR3 is 14 residues. CDR3 coding DNA: TGTGCCAGCAATGACAGGGCTGTCTGGACTGAAGCTTTCTTT. This translates into CASNDRAVWTEAFF.

This clonotype was seen repeatedly, ten times or more. This chain links TRBV4-1 with TRBJ1-1; D ambiguous. V was cut by 0 bases and J by 1 base, with 9 bases left in between. Germline V gene sequence: CDR1 MGHRA, CDR2 YSYEKL. The CDR3 is 15 residues long. Written as DNA, the CDR3 is TGCGCCAGCAGCCAAGATGACCGCCCGAACACTGAAGCTTTCTTT. Translated: CASSQDDRPNTEAFF.

The sample holds many counts of this clonotype. The chain uses TRBV20-1 and TRBJ2-3, with 10 bases aligning to TRBD2. The J segment lost 1 base and the V segment lost 4 bases, leaving 5 bases of the junction unmatched. Germline V gene lookup returns CDR1 DFQATT and CDR2 SNEGSKA (reference sequence). The CDR3 length is 15 residues. The CDR3 DNA reads as TGCAGTGCTAAGATAGCGGGGGGACGCACAGATACGCAGTATTTT. It translates to CSAKIAGGRTDTQYF.

This clonotype was picked up many times. The chain couples TRBV27 to TRBJ1-4; D is unclear. Deletions cut 5 bases from V and 8 bases from J, with 12 bases between. Germline V lookup: CDR1 MNHEY, CDR2 SMNVEV (reference sequence). CDR3 length: 13 residues. The CDR3 loop is CASSKRALEKLFF. The CDR3 DNA reads TGTGCCAGCAGTAAGAGGGCTTTAGAAAAACTGTTTTTT.

This clonotype has ten or more counts. The rearrangement links TRBV20-1 to TRBJ2-1, with TRBD1 as a possible D gene (5 bases). The CDR3 is made up of 15 amino acids. Germline V gives CDR1 DFQATT, CDR2 SNEGSKA (reference sequence). Trimming pared 3 bases from V and 0 bases from J, leaving 12 bases between. CDR3 nucleotide sequence: TGCAGTGCTAGGGCTGGGGCCAGCTCCTACAATGAGCAGTTCTTC. Translating gives CSARAGASSYNEQFF.

This clonotype was picked up many times. The CDR3 nucleotides are TGCAGTGCGCTAGCGGGGGGGAGCTCCTACGAGCAGTACGTC. Protein: CSALAGGSSYEQYV. V is TRBV20-1 and J is TRBJ2-7, with TRBD2 matching 12 bases. Losses at the gene ends were 6 bases for V and 0 bases for J; bases not matched to a gene: 3. The germline V gene has CDR1 DFQATT and CDR2 SNEGSKA (reference sequence). CDR3 size: 14 residues.

This clonotype was picked up many times. The CDR3 nucleotides are TGTGCCAGCAGGTCCGGGACAGGGGGCTTTGGAGGTGGGGCCAACGTCCTGACTTTC. Protein product: CASRSGTGGFGGGANVLTF. This sequence joins TRBV7-9 and TRBJ2-6; 12 nucleotides match TRBD1. From germline, CDR1 is SEHNR and CDR2 FQNEAQ (reference sequence). The trim removed 6 bases at V and 3 bases at J, leaving 12 bases unmatched. The CDR3 loop spans 19 amino acids.

This clonotype has at least ten counts. The chain combines TRBV5-4 with TRBJ2-5, with D unclear. The V gene lost 4 bases and the J gene lost 3 bases, with 10 bases spanning the gap. The CDR3 extends over 13 amino acids. The germline gives CDR1 SGHNT, CDR2 YYREEE (reference sequence). CDR3: CASSPRAEETQYF. The CDR3, as DNA: TGTGCCAGCAGCCCTCGGGCAGAAGAGACCCAGTACTTC.

This clonotype has more than one count but fewer than ten. V usage is TRBV5-1 and J usage is TRBJ2-1; D tentatively reads TRBD1 or TRBD2 (5 bases each). Trimming left V 4 bases short and J 10 bases short, with 21 bases between. The germline V gene has CDR1 SGHRS and CDR2 YFSETQ. This CDR3 region has 15 residues. The DNA of the CDR3 is TGCGCCAGCAGCCCTCGGGGCGGCCCCGGCGGGGAGCAGTTCTTC. Translated: CASSPRGGPGGEQFF.